The 9 T cell receptor beta chains reported below all come from one sample, sequenced in a study of OX40 agonist ivuxolimab in advanced cancers. Here immunoSEQ multiplex PCR was the method, and the copy in TCRdb shows in-frame clones only, minus some. This table has roughly 39,000 clones, roughly 90% appearing once. The material was CD4+ or CD8+ T cells sorted from blood, obtained in a trial of the OX40 agonist ivuxolimab. These receptors all come from an adult with an advanced solid tumor such as melanoma, head and neck, liver or kidney cancer.

This chain joins TRBV18 and TRBJ2-7; no clear D gene. The V end was cut by 0 bases, the J end by 4 bases, with 13 bases between. The CDR3 extends over 15 amino acids. From germline, CDR1 is KGHSH and CDR2 LQKENI. Here the CDR3 DNA reads TGTGCCAGCTCACCACCTGGGCTATCAGAATACGAGCAGTACTTC. Translated: CASSPPGLSEYEQYF.

This clone is a singleton in its sample. The V gene is TRBV21-1, the J gene TRBJ1-2; TRBD1, the table's D call, was not compared with the DNA. TRBV21-1 represents a pseudogene. CDR3 length: 14 residues. DNA of the CDR3: TGTGCCAGCGGCAACGGGACAGTGCGTTTTCGCTACACCTTC. Translating it yields CASGNGTVRFRYTF.

The rearrangement joins TRBV27 to TRBJ2-7, with TRBD1 matching over 8 bases. In germline, CDR1 is MNHEY, CDR2 SMNVEV (reference sequence). The CDR3 sequence is 14 residues long. The trim removed 0 bases at V and 5 bases at J, leaving 3 bases unmatched. Here the CDR3 DNA reads TGTGCCAGCAGTTTATCAGGACAGGGTAACGAGCAGTACTTC. The encoded protein is CASSLSGQGNEQYF.

The V call is TRBV7-8, the J call TRBJ2-1, with D uncertain. Germline V CDR1 and CDR2: SGHVS, FQNEAQ. Trimming stripped 4 bases from V and 0 bases from J, with 16 bases between. The CDR3 has 17 residues. CDR3 amino acids: CASSSIRPSPSYNEQFF. The CDR3 nucleotides read TGTGCCAGCAGCTCCATAAGGCCCAGCCCCTCCTACAATGAGCAGTTCTTC. The variable domain in full, completed from reference TRBV7-8 and TRBJ2-1, reads GAGVSQSPRYKVAKRGQDVALRCDPISGHVSLFWYQQALGQGPEFLTYFQNEAQLDKSGLPSDRFFAERPEGSVSTLKIQRTQQEDSAVYLCASSSIRPSPSYNEQFFGPGTRLTVL.

The gene calls are TRBV7-3 and TRBJ2-1, with 7 bases lining up with TRBD2. CDR1 is SGHTA and CDR2 is FQGTGA in the germline V gene. The CDR3 has 16 residues. J gave up 2 bases and V 2 bases, and 6 bases lay outside the gene matches. The CDR3 DNA sequence: TGTGCCAGCAGCTTAGGGCCTAGCGGAACCTACAATGAGCAGTTCTTC. Amino acid sequence: CASSLGPSGTYNEQFF.

This chain uses TRBV27 with TRBJ1-6; 7 positions match TRBD1. With V trimmed by 3 bases and J by 5 bases, 4 bases remained unmatched. Germline assignment: CDR1 MNHEY and CDR2 SMNVEV (reference sequence). This CDR3 region has 15 residues. The CDR3 bases are TGTGCCAGCAGTTTTGAGGGGGCGAATAATTCACCCCTCCACTTT. Amino acids: CASSFEGANNSPLHF.

In DNA, the CDR3 is TGTGCCAGTAGTATAAGCGTAGCGGGGACCTTCTACAATGAGCAGTTCTTC. The encoded protein is CASSISVAGTFYNEQFF. This rearrangement joins TRBV19 to TRBJ2-1; TRBD2 matches 8 bases. The V and J ends lost 2 bases and 3 bases, in that order; junction bases with no gene match: 9. Per germline, CDR1 LNHDA and CDR2 SQIVND (reference sequence). This CDR3 has 17 residues.

The V gene is TRBV2, the J gene TRBJ2-7, with TRBD1 as a possible D gene (6 bases). V was shortened by 3 bases and J by 9 bases, with 12 bases between the two germline ends. Germline V gene sequence: CDR1 SNHLY, CDR2 FYNNEI. The CDR3 has 12 amino acids. The CDR3 nucleotides are TGTGCCAGCAGTGACCTCAGGGGTCGGCAGTACTTC. Translating it yields CASSDLRGRQYF.

This chain connects TRBV7-2 to TRBJ1-4; 8 bases match TRBD1. The CDR3 has 15 amino acids. Germline loops: CDR1 SGHTA, CDR2 FQGNSA. After removal of 4 bases from V and 11 bases from J, the junction contained 12 bases not matched to a gene. CDR3 protein: CASSSPRGQTAKLFF. The DNA of the CDR3 is TGTGCCAGCAGCTCCCCCAGGGGGCAAACCGCCAAACTGTTTTTT.